The 12 T cell receptor beta chains below were found in one sample sequenced in a study of vaccination and CD4 T cells after COVID-19. The Oncomine TCR Beta short-read assay was applied to DNA of cultured CD4+ T cells. TCRdb processed the PCR reads anew with MiXCR; each CDR3 protein has one entry. The data contain under 25,000 distinct CDR3 sequences, approximately 38% of them singletons. These TCRs' antigens remain unknown. This sample's treatment: roughly 11-day PBMC culture with coronavirus spike peptide pools or control peptides (ViraFEST assay). The source material was cultured CD4+ T cells from blood. These receptor sequences come from a human donor with COVID-19.

V gene TRBV9 combines with J gene TRBJ2-3; 8 bases line up with TRBD1. The CDR3 sequence is 13 residues long. Germline values: CDR1 SGDLS, CDR2 YYNGEE. Trimming cost V 5 bases and J 4 bases; bases outside gene matches: 3. The CDR3 region is CASRGTGADTQYF. In DNA form, the CDR3 reads TGTGCCAGCAGAGGGACAGGCGCAGATACGCAGTATTTT.

V is TRBV12-3 or TRBV12-4 and J is TRBJ1-2, with a tentative D call TRBD1 (5 bases). Trimming left V 4 bases short and J 6 bases short, with 12 bases between. The CDR3 length is 13 residues. The CDR3 reads CASSSGPGDGYTF. The CDR3 DNA is TGTGCCAGCAGTTCAGGGCCTGGGGATGGCTACACCTTC.

The gene calls are TRBV6-1 and TRBJ2-2, with unresolved D. This CDR3 is built from 13 residues. Germline CDR1 reads MNHNS; CDR2 reads SASEGT. V gave up 7 bases and J gave up 5 bases, with 11 bases separating them. The CDR3 coding sequence is TGTGCCAGCACCAGTCCGGGTACCGGGGAGCTGTTTTTT. Protein product: CASTSPGTGELFF.

This clonotype was seen a handful of times. This chain connects TRBV6-1 to TRBJ1-3; D remains unclear. Trimming pared 4 bases from V and 0 bases from J, leaving 4 bases between. CDR1 and CDR2 (germline): MNHNS, SASEGT. CDR3 size: 13 residues. DNA of the CDR3: TGTGCCAGCAGTGCTTTCTCTGGAAACACCATATATTTT. Translation: CASSAFSGNTIYF.

To note about this clonotype: Germline is not matched at one junction end, which may reflect a read error. The V call is TRBV20-1, the J call TRBJ2-3; 15 bases line up with TRBD2. CDR3 length: 16 amino acids. CDR1 DFQATT and CDR2 SNEGSKA come from the germline V gene (reference sequence). Here the CDR3 reads CRATPGLAGGTDTQYF. The CDR3 DNA sequence: TGCAGAGCTACCCCCGGACTAGCGGGGGGGACAGATACGCAGTATTTT.

The rearrangement joins TRBV5-1 to TRBJ2-3, with TRBD2 identical over 7 bases. Germline CDR1 SGHRS, CDR2 YFSETQ. With 2 bases clipped from V and 5 bases from J, the junction kept 8 bases outside the gene matches. The CDR3 is 15 amino acids. The CDR3 nucleotides read TGCGCCAGCAGCTTAGGTCGGGGGGATAAAGATACGCAGTATTTT. It specifies CASSLGRGDKDTQYF.

The CDR3 DNA is TGTGCCAGCAGCTCTTGGACAGAAGCCAGCACAGATACGCAGTATTTT. Residues: CASSSWTEASTDTQYF. This rearrangement joins TRBV11-3 to TRBJ2-3; weak D call: TRBD1 (6 bases). Trimming left V 4 bases short and J 0 bases short, with 14 bases between. CDR1 is SGHNT, CDR2 YENEEA, per germline. The CDR3 spans 16 residues.

The chain employs TRBV11-2 and TRBJ1-4; tentatively, D is TRBD1 (6 bases). The CDR3 totals 15 residues. V was trimmed by 5 bases and J by 5 bases, leaving 15 bases between them. Germline values: CDR1 SGHAT, CDR2 FQNNGV. CDR3 DNA sequence: TGTGCCAGCAGCGATAGACAGGAGCTAAATGAAAAACTGTTTTTT. As protein: CASSDRQELNEKLFF.

This clonotype was observed a single time. Compared with germline, one end of the junction differs, possibly owing to a read error. V and J are TRBV19 and TRBJ1-5; 8 bases match TRBD1. The germline V gene encodes CDR1 LNHDA and CDR2 SQIVND (reference sequence). The CDR3 is 13 residues long. The CDR3 protein is CASADRGNQSQHF. For the CDR3, the DNA is TGTGCCAGTGCCGACAGGGGCAATCAGTCCCAGCATTTT.

The CDR3 loop reads CASTRGADYEQYF. Here the CDR3 DNA reads TGTGCCAGCACCAGGGGGGCCGATTACGAGCAGTACTTC. The chain employs TRBV6-1 and TRBJ2-7, with a weak D call TRBD1 (7 bases). Trimming left V 7 bases short and J 4 bases short, with 14 bases between. The CDR3 is made up of 13 amino acids. Germline-derived CDR1 and CDR2 are MNHNS and SASEGT.

This clonotype has more than one count but fewer than ten. The chain combines TRBV9 with TRBJ1-2; D may be TRBD1 (5 bases). CDR1 is SGDLS, CDR2 YYNGEE, per germline. V was pared by 4 bases and J by 7 bases, with 20 bases between. CDR3 length: 15 amino acids. DNA for the CDR3: TGTGCCAGCAGCTCCACGACAGTATCTACGGGTGGCTACACCTTC. As protein: CASSSTTVSTGGYTF.

V is TRBV2 and J is TRBJ1-3; possibly TRBD1 for D (5 bases). The CDR3 covers 14 residues. Between the trimmed V and J ends, which lost 4 bases and 4 bases, there was a span of 11 bases. CDR1 is SNHLY, CDR2 FYNNEI, per germline. CDR3 sequence: CASSVAGPGNTIYF. Written as DNA, the CDR3 is TGTGCCAGCAGTGTGGCAGGGCCGGGAAACACCATATATTTT.